The 10 T cell receptor beta chains below all came from one sample that was sequenced in a study of cytomegalovirus exposure and HLA in healthy donors. A multiplex PCR was run with 60 Vbeta primers and 13 Jbeta primers. TCRdb's table, derived via immunoSEQ multiplex PCR, lists solely in-frame clones and lacks some. The sample includes 150,000 to 200,000 clones, roughly 80% of them seen just once. Sequencing used PBMCs. The receptors were gathered from a woman younger than 35 in good health and CMV-seronegative.

This clone was detected a few times. This chain links TRBV6-1 with TRBJ2-7, with D possibly being TRBD2 (5 bases). Per germline, CDR1 MNHNS and CDR2 SASEGT. This CDR3 is built from 12 residues. V lost 8 bases and J 2 bases, leaving 10 bases between the germline ends. The CDR3, as DNA: TGTGCCAGCTTCAACGGGGCCTACGAGCAGTACTTC. Translated: CASFNGAYEQYF.

The chain combines TRBV2 with TRBJ2-3; 7 bases are a match to TRBD2. CDR1 and CDR2 (germline): SNHLY, FYNNEI. J was trimmed by 1 base and V by 7 bases; bases with no gene match: 8. The CDR3 is made up of 15 amino acids. The CDR3 sequence: CASNPRLAGTDTQYF. In DNA, the CDR3 is TGTGCCAGCAACCCGAGACTAGCTGGCACAGATACGCAGTATTTT.

The chain recombines TRBV19 with TRBJ2-2; a possible D gene is TRBD2 (5 bases). Germline values: CDR1 LNHDA, CDR2 SQIVND (reference sequence). The V gene lost 7 bases and the J gene lost 4 bases, with 16 bases spanning the gap. This CDR3 comprises 15 residues. The CDR3 loop reads CASTQLPEGTGELFF. The CDR3 DNA reads as TGTGCCAGTACCCAACTGCCAGAGGGCACCGGGGAGCTGTTTTTT. The variable domain in full, with the rest retrieved from reference TRBV19 and TRBJ2-2, is DGGITQSPKYLFRKEGQNVTLSCEQNLNHDAMYWYRQDPGQGLRLIYYSQIVNDFQKGDIAEGYSVSREKKESFPLTVTSAQKNPTAFYLCASTQLPEGTGELFFGEGSRLTVL.

The CDR3 DNA is TGCAGCGTTGAAGAAGACAGGGGTTCGCACTATGGCTACACCTTC. This codes for CSVEEDRGSHYGYTF. The V call is TRBV29-1, the J call TRBJ1-2, with 8 bases that match TRBD1. The CDR3 covers 15 residues. V lost 0 bases, J lost 3 bases, and 6 bases stayed unmatched. Germline assignment: CDR1 SQVTM and CDR2 ANQGSEA.

The chain is built from TRBV5-1 and TRBJ2-7; D is possibly TRBD2 (6 bases). V lost 5 bases and J lost 2, with 20 bases in between. Germline values: CDR1 SGHRS, CDR2 YFSETQ. CDR3 length: 16 residues. The chain's CDR3 is CASSRKRASDTYEQYF. Here the CDR3 DNA reads TGCGCCAGCAGTCGCAAGAGGGCTAGCGATACCTACGAGCAGTACTTC.

The chain has TRBV6-5 and TRBJ2-3, with D possibly TRBD1 on 6 matching bases. Germline assignment: CDR1 MNHEY and CDR2 SVGAGI. V lost 7 bases to trimming and J lost 2 bases, with 10 bases between them. The CDR3 runs 13 residues. CDR3 loop: CASKQGSTDTQYF. CDR3 bases: TGTGCCAGCAAACAGGGCTCCACAGATACGCAGTATTTT.

This clone was counted a single time. The J gene is TRBJ1-1, the V gene TRBV14; D gene unclear. Trimming removed 1 base at V and 1 base at J, with 4 bases between. Germline-derived CDR1 and CDR2 are SGHDN and FVKESK. The CDR3 sequence is 13 residues long. CDR3: CASSQGQNTEAFF. The CDR3 region has the DNA TGTGCCAGCAGCCAAGGTCAGAACACTGAAGCTTTCTTT.

The chain is built from TRBV19 and TRBJ1-2, with 10 bases lining up with TRBD1. The CDR3 totals 16 residues. With 0 bases clipped from V and 2 bases from J, the junction kept 3 bases outside the gene matches. Per germline, CDR1 LNHDA and CDR2 SQIVND (reference sequence). DNA of the CDR3: TGTGCCAGTAGTATAGATGCGGGACAGGGGAACTATGGCTACACCTTC. This encodes CASSIDAGQGNYGYTF.

The chain uses TRBV7-9 and TRBJ2-7; D perhaps matches TRBD1 (6 bases). Trimming stripped 5 bases from V and 2 bases from J, with 13 bases between. Germline V gives CDR1 SEHNR, CDR2 FQNEAQ (reference sequence). This CDR3 contains 14 residues. This CDR3 reads CASSTRDRPYEQYF. DNA for the CDR3: TGTGCCAGCAGCACCAGAGACAGGCCCTACGAGCAGTACTTC. Looking up the rest from reference TRBV7-9 and TRBJ2-7 gives the full variable domain: DTGVSQNPRHKITKRGQNVTFRCDPISEHNRLYWYRQTLGQGPEFLTYFQNEAQLEKSRLLSDRFSAERPKGSFSTLEIQRTEQGDSAMYLCASSTRDRPYEQYFGPGTRLTVT.

The chain links TRBV7-2 to TRBJ2-2; perhaps TRBD1 as D (7 bases). This CDR3 has 15 residues. Germline lookup yields CDR1 SGHTA and CDR2 FQGNSA. V was clipped by 5 bases and J by 5 bases, with 15 bases between them. In DNA form, the CDR3 reads TGTGCCAGCAGCCCACGACAGGGAGGAACCGGGGAGCTGTTTTTT. It translates to CASSPRQGGTGELFF.